One and the same sample provided the 28 T cell receptor beta chains below, sequenced in a study of shared clonotypes between healthy human individuals (dated by TCRdb to between 2020 and 2021). Library preparation was by the immunoSEQ multiplex PCR assay. Imported from immuneACCESS, the table was reduced by TCRdb to in-frame sequences with V and J called. These copies leave out some clones; in studies compared against another copy, an unresolved V gene accounts for under half, and the cause of the remainder is not known. The sample table shows about 300,000 clones, and approximately 79% are seen once. The biggest ten clones account for about 9.3% of the sample. The sequencing sample was made of memory CD4+ T cells sorted from blood. Explained via the paper, the cell subset or site label denotes: CD45RA-negative fraction. These receptor sequences come from a man aged 30 to 45 in good health.

V and J are TRBV2 and TRBJ2-3; D may be TRBD1 (5 bases). Trimming pared 6 bases from V and 4 bases from J, leaving 8 bases between. Germline CDR1 is SNHLY and CDR2 is FYNNEI. CDR3 length equals 12 residues. For the CDR3, the DNA is TGTGCCAGCAGACCCAGGGCAGATACGCAGTATTTT. Protein product: CASRPRADTQYF.

The genes are TRBV9 and TRBJ2-1; D is uncertain. Germline CDR1 SGDLS, CDR2 YYNGEE. Trimming pared 1 base from V and 0 bases from J, leaving 5 bases between. The CDR3 loop spans 14 amino acids. This CDR3 reads CASSVHGSYNEQFF. The CDR3 DNA reads as TGTGCCAGCAGCGTACACGGCTCCTACAATGAGCAGTTCTTC.

This clone was counted once. The V and J genes are TRBV18 and TRBJ2-3, with 7 bases fitting TRBD2. This CDR3 is 16 amino acids long. Per the germline V gene, CDR1 is KGHSH and CDR2 is LQKENI. After removal of 8 bases from V and 4 bases from J, the junction contained 15 bases not matched to a gene. The CDR3 loop is CASAARAGEIADTQYF. DNA for the CDR3: TGTGCCAGCGCCGCTCGGGCGGGAGAGATCGCAGATACGCAGTATTTT.

The rearrangement links TRBV7-9 to TRBJ2-5; 8 bases are a match to TRBD2. Germline-derived CDR1 and CDR2 are SEHNR and FQNEAQ (reference sequence). This CDR3 has 16 residues. V shed 5 bases, J shed 0 bases, and the junction held 8 bases outside the gene matches. CDR3 residues: CASSARLAKHQETQYF. As DNA, the CDR3 is TGTGCCAGCAGCGCCCGACTAGCGAAACACCAAGAGACCCAGTACTTC.

The chain combines TRBV30 with TRBJ2-6, with a tentative D call TRBD2 (5 bases). Looked up from germline, CDR1 is GTSNPN and CDR2 is SVGIG (reference sequence). V was shortened by 5 bases and J by 0 bases, with 5 bases between the two germline ends. This CDR3 is 13 amino acids long. The CDR3 nucleotides are TGTGCCTGGGAGGGCTCTGGGGCCAACGTCCTGACTTTC. Translating gives CAWEGSGANVLTF.

The chain has TRBV7-2 and TRBJ2-2, with TRBD2 as a possible D gene (6 bases). Trimming took off 5 bases at V and 4 bases at J, with 17 bases between the two ends. CDR1 is SGHTA and CDR2 is FQGNSA in the germline V gene. The CDR3 length is 16 residues. Here the CDR3 DNA reads TGTGCCAGCAGCCCCGACGCGGGAAGAGGCACCGGGGAGCTGTTTTTT. This gives the protein CASSPDAGRGTGELFF.

The V and J genes are TRBV6-6 and TRBJ1-4, with D unresolved. V was trimmed by 6 bases and J by 8 bases, leaving 22 bases between them. The germline gives CDR1 MNHNY, CDR2 SVGAGI (reference sequence). There are 16 residues in the CDR3. This CDR3 is CASSPTAGNGGEKLFF. The CDR3 nucleotides read TGTGCCAGCAGCCCAACGGCCGGGAACGGAGGCGAAAAACTGTTTTTT.

At least ten counts were recorded for this clone. The J gene is TRBJ1-3, the V gene TRBV28; D gene uncertain. The V end lost 2 bases, the J end lost 4 bases, and 15 bases lay between the germline ends. The CDR3 contains 16 residues. Germline values: CDR1 MDHEN, CDR2 SYDVKM. CDR3 loop: CASSLHQAGSGNTIYF. The CDR3 bases are TGTGCCAGCAGTTTACACCAGGCAGGTTCAGGAAACACCATATATTTT.

This rearrangement joins TRBV6-5 to TRBJ2-3; D remains ambiguous. The CDR3 sequence is 13 residues long. Germline V gives CDR1 MNHEY, CDR2 SVGAGI. Trimming left V 2 bases short and J 2 bases short, with 5 bases between. The CDR3, as DNA: TGTGCCAGCAGTTACACGCCCACAGATACGCAGTATTTT. Amino acid sequence: CASSYTPTDTQYF.

CDR3 in DNA: TGTGGATCACAACAGGGGCCCGGCTATGGCTACACCTTC. Its protein is CGSQQGPGYGYTF. The V gene is TRBV6-5, the J gene TRBJ1-2; 7 nucleotides line up with TRBD1. The CDR3 consists of 13 residues. The germline CDR1 and CDR2 sequences are MNHEY and SVGAGI.

The sample holds one count of this clone. The CDR3 DNA reads TGTGCCAGCAGCGTACCGCCGGGTGAGCAGTACTTC. Translation gives CASSVPPGEQYF. The chain links TRBV9 to TRBJ2-7; no reliable D call. V lost 1 base and J lost 7, with 9 bases in between. Looked up from germline, CDR1 is SGDLS and CDR2 is YYNGEE. The CDR3 runs 12 residues.

A few counts support this clone. This sequence joins TRBV5-4 and TRBJ2-7; D is unclear. The CDR3 extends over 14 amino acids. The V and J ends lost 2 bases and 4 bases respectively, with 13 bases between them. The germline gives CDR1 SGHNT, CDR2 YYREEE (reference sequence). The CDR3 DNA sequence: TGTGCCAGCAGCTTTGGCGGCGGATTTTACGAGCAGTACTTC. Amino acids: CASSFGGGFYEQYF.

The table lists this clone with a few counts. The V and J genes are TRBV4-1 and TRBJ2-7; D is unclear. V was cut by 4 bases and J by 2 bases, with 12 bases left in between. Germline V gene lookup returns CDR1 MGHRA and CDR2 YSYEKL. The CDR3 extends over 14 amino acids. Written as DNA, the CDR3 is TGCGCCAGCAGCCTCCAGCTTCAGCCCTACGAGCAGTACTTC. Translation: CASSLQLQPYEQYF.

This clone has at least ten counts. The chain carries TRBV6-5 and TRBJ2-1, with D maybe TRBD2 (5 bases). Trimming removed 2 bases from V and 3 bases from J, with 14 bases in between. From germline, CDR1 is MNHEY and CDR2 SVGAGI. This CDR3 is 16 amino acids long. For the CDR3, the DNA is TGTGCCAGCAGTTACCGAGCGGACGGTGTCTACAATGAGCAGTTCTTC. It encodes CASSYRADGVYNEQFF.

The chain is built from TRBV6-5 and TRBJ1-4, with 10 positions matching TRBD1. J lost 11 bases, V lost 0 bases, and 6 bases had no gene match. Germline values: CDR1 MNHEY, CDR2 SVGAGI. This CDR3 comprises 15 residues. CDR3 nucleotide sequence: TGTGCCAGCAGTTACTCTGACAGGGGGCGTGGGAAACTGTTTTTT. Its translation is CASSYSDRGRGKLFF.

A single count supports this clone. The chain uses TRBV7-6 and TRBJ2-3; 11 positions agree with TRBD2. Germline V gene data show CDR1 as SGHVS and CDR2 as FNYEAQ. The CDR3 is 16 residues long. Germline trimming cut 5 bases from V and 4 bases from J; bases unmatched to any gene: 8. The CDR3 coding sequence is TGTGCCAGCAGCCTTAGCGGGAGGGCCGGGGCAGATACGCAGTATTTT. Encoded protein: CASSLSGRAGADTQYF.

J is TRBJ2-3 and V is TRBV6-6; D not certain. Germline CDR1 reads MNHNY; CDR2 reads SVGAGI (reference sequence). There are 13 residues in the CDR3. Trimming pared 5 bases from V and 5 bases from J, leaving 11 bases between. The CDR3 coding sequence is TGTGCCAGCAGTCCTTGGCAGATAGATACGCAGTATTTT. It yields the protein CASSPWQIDTQYF.

The chain joins TRBV5-6 to TRBJ2-3; D could derive from TRBD1 or TRBD2 (5 bases each). The CDR3 is made up of 13 amino acids. Germline CDR1 reads SGHDT; CDR2 reads YYEEEE. V lost 6 bases to trimming and J lost 1 base, with 9 bases between them. CDR3 in DNA: TGTGCCAGCACTCGGGACGGCACAGATACGCAGTATTTT. This sequence encodes CASTRDGTDTQYF.

The chain has TRBV5-4 and TRBJ2-4, with D maybe TRBD2 (6 bases). Trimming removed 3 bases from V and 8 bases from J, with 6 bases in between. This CDR3 contains 11 residues. Germline-derived CDR1 and CDR2 are SGHNT and YYREEE (reference sequence). The CDR3 protein is CASSSGDIQYF. In DNA, the CDR3 is TGTGCCAGCAGCTCGGGGGACATTCAGTACTTC.

The CDR3: CASSNVDTQYF. For the CDR3, the DNA is TGTGCCAGCAGCAACGTGGATACGCAGTATTTT. The J gene is TRBJ2-3, the V gene TRBV6-6; D gene ambiguous. This CDR3 region has 11 residues. The germline V gene has CDR1 MNHNY and CDR2 SVGAGI (reference sequence). V lost 6 bases and J lost 6, with 7 bases in between.

V is TRBV5-1 and J is TRBJ2-2, with 8 bases aligning to TRBD2. The V gene's germline CDR1 is SGHRS and CDR2 YFSETQ. Trimming took 4 bases from V and 11 from J; bases not matched to a gene: 16. The CDR3 spans 16 residues. The CDR3 DNA reads TGCGCCAGCAGCCTCACAGTAGCGGGGCCCGTGGTCGAGCTGTTTTTT. This translates into CASSLTVAGPVVELFF.

A remark on this clone: Other DNA sequences in this specimen translate into the identical CDR3. V and J are TRBV2 and TRBJ2-5; possibly TRBD1 for D (6 bases). The germline gives CDR1 SNHLY, CDR2 FYNNEI. This CDR3 has 12 residues. V gave up 8 bases and J gave up 2 bases, with 9 bases separating them. The CDR3 nucleotides are TGTGCCAGCGGGACAACGCAAGAGACCCAGTACTTC. Amino acids: CASGTTQETQYF.

A note on this clone: One end of the junction varies from germline; a read error may be responsible. This chain links TRBV7-8 with TRBJ1-1; perhaps TRBD1 as D (5 bases). The CDR3 spans 14 residues. Germline lookup yields CDR1 SGHVS and CDR2 FQNEAQ. CDR3 protein: CASSPAGHRSRFVF. CDR3 coding DNA: TGTGCCAGCAGCCCAGCGGGGCACCGATCCCGTTTCGTGTTT.

This chain links TRBV10-3 with TRBJ2-7; D gene ambiguous. The CDR3 contains 12 residues. CDR1 is ENHRY, CDR2 SYGVKD, per germline. V lost 6 bases and J 2 bases, leaving 8 bases between the germline ends. This CDR3 is CAISPQTYEQYF. The CDR3 DNA reads TGTGCCATCAGCCCTCAGACCTACGAGCAGTACTTC.

This chain connects TRBV5-1 to TRBJ2-5, with D perhaps matching TRBD2 (6 bases). The tail of the sequence fits TRBJ2-7 better, so the J call may be wrong. The CDR3 covers 15 residues. Per the germline V gene, CDR1 is SGHRS and CDR2 is YFSETQ. CDR3 region: CASSRDVSLAYEQYF. In DNA form, the CDR3 reads TGCGCCAGCAGCCGGGACGTCAGTCTAGCGTACGAGCAGTACTTC.

The chain couples TRBV18 to TRBJ1-3; no clear D. The CDR3 contains 18 residues. The V end was cut by 1 base, the J end by 0 bases, with 16 bases between. Per germline, CDR1 KGHSH and CDR2 LQKENI. Written as DNA, the CDR3 is TGTGCCAGCTCACCACAGTTAGCGGATCCCTCCTCTGGAAACACCATATATTTT. Amino acids: CASSPQLADPSSGNTIYF.

This chain joins TRBV4-3 and TRBJ2-3; TRBD2 matches at 11 bases. The CDR3 contains 16 residues. V dropped 4 bases and J dropped 2; count of bases not matched to a gene: 5. From germline, CDR1 is LGHNA and CDR2 YSLEER. The CDR3 region is CASSPGLAGVTDTQYF. The CDR3 nucleotides read TGCGCCAGCAGCCCCGGACTAGCGGGCGTCACAGATACGCAGTATTTT.

This chain connects TRBV25-1 to TRBJ2-7; 11 positions agree with TRBD2. Germline V gene data show CDR1 as MGHDK and CDR2 as SYGVNS. The ends lost 6 bases at V and 0 bases at J; junction bases unmatched: 10. CDR3 size: 17 residues. CDR3 nucleotide sequence: TGTGCCAGCAGGCCGGGACTAGCGGTTATGAGCTCCTACGAGCAGTACTTC. This translates into CASRPGLAVMSSYEQYF.